What follows is one T cell receptor (beta chain) and its context. CDR3 size: 15 residues. The germline CDR1 and CDR2 sequences are DFQATT and SNEGSKA (reference sequence). The data are from a study of T cells expressing NK-cell markers. Study as a whole: One of the eight sequenced donors was seronegative, whereas the other seven were HCMV-seropositive.

From its re-call of the 5' RACE reads, TCRdb lists each CDR3 protein once, without DNA. The sample totals roughly 150,000 distinct CDR3 sequences. The sequenced sample was blood T cells: a sorted CD56 or NKG2C T cell subset, CD4+ or CD8+ T cells, or bulk PBMC T cells (not recorded which). The source is a woman aged 18 to 75 in good health. The V call is TRBV20-1, the J call TRBJ1-1; the D call of TRBD1 rests on TCRdb alone, since no DNA is present to check it. The CDR3 region is CSARVFGGTNTEAFF.